The clone carrying this TCR beta chain turned up a few times. Its specificity is not known. TCR beta from blood CD8+ and CD4+ T cells was sequenced. It was negative isolation that provided the CD8+ and CD4+ T cells, whereas TEMRA cells were enriched by FACS. The sample is drawn from a study of CD8 T cells in Susac syndrome. Study conclusions and caveats: It was acknowledged in the study that the number of individuals who were included in its TCR sequencing and HLA analysis was relatively small.

After extraction with the RNeasy kit, about 0.45 to 1 ug of the RNA was reverse transcribed using random hexamers. Multiplex PCR with immunoSEQ amplified the TCR beta CDR3 across 54 Vbeta and 13 Jbeta. TCRdb re-called the immunoSEQ multiplex PCR reads through MiXCR, storing one row per CDR3 protein. Among fewer than 200,000 distinct CDR3 sequences listed, about 95% were seen once. With 5 bases removed from V and 8 bases from J, the gap between germline ends came to 10 bases. Germline V gene data show CDR1 as MNHEY and CDR2 as SMNVEV (reference sequence). The CDR3 is 12 amino acids. Sample: CD8+ T cells from PBMCs. The source of this sequence is a human donor with multiple sclerosis. This chain connects TRBV27 to TRBJ2-1; D might be TRBD1 (5 bases). This CDR3 is CASSQGADEQFF. CDR3 in DNA: TGTGCCAGCAGTCAGGGTGCCGATGAGCAGTTCTTC.